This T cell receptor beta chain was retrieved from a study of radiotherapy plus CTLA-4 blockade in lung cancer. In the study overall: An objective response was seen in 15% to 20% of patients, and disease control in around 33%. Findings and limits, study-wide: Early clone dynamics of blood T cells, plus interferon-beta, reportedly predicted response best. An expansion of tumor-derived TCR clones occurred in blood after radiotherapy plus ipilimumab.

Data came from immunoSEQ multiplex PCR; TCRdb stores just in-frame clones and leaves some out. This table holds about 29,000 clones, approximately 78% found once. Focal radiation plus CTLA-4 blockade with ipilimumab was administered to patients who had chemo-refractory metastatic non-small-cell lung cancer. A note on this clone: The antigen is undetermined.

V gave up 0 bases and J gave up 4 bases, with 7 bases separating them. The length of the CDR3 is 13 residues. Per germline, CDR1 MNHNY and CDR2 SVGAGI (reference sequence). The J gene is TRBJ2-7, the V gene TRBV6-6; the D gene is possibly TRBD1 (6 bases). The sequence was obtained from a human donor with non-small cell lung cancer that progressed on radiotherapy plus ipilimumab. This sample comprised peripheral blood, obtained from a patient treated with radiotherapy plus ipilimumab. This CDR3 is CASSYSTGYEQYF. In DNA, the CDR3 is TGTGCCAGCAGTTACTCGACAGGTTACGAGCAGTACTTC.